Presented here are 4 T cell receptor beta chains from one specimen sequenced in a study of technical replicates of blood from several donors. Sequenced by immunoSEQ multiplex PCR; TCRdb stores in-frame clones only, minus some. The table includes 80,000 or so clones, 95% to 97% detected once. Sequencing was performed on T cells isolated from PBMCs. The source of these receptors is a human donor in good health.

The rearrangement links TRBV4-1 to TRBJ1-5, with D unresolved. Germline V lookup: CDR1 MGHRA, CDR2 YSYEKL. The CDR3 has 17 residues. V lost 0 bases and J 0 bases, leaving 12 bases between the germline ends. The CDR3 coding sequence is TGCGCCAGCAGCCAAGATGCCCTAGCCCTTAGCAATCAGCCCCAGCATTTT. Amino acid sequence: CASSQDALALSNQPQHF.

The V gene is TRBV28, the J gene TRBJ1-3, with D possibly being TRBD1 (5 bases). Germline V gene lookup returns CDR1 MDHEN and CDR2 SYDVKM. V lost 8 bases to trimming and J lost 4 bases, with 15 bases between them. CDR3 length: 14 residues. The CDR3 DNA reads TGTGCCAGCTCTACGGGGGGTAGAGGAAACACCATATATTTT. Amino acid sequence: CASSTGGRGNTIYF.

This clone was observed a single time. This chain links TRBV5-4 with TRBJ1-2; TRBD1 agrees at 11 bases. J gave up 5 bases and V 3 bases, and 9 bases lay outside the gene matches. Per the germline V gene, CDR1 is SGHNT and CDR2 is YYREEE (reference sequence). The CDR3 runs to 16 residues. CDR3 region: CASSSPRDRGSYGYTF. DNA for the CDR3: TGTGCCAGCAGCTCCCCGCGGGACAGGGGGTCTTATGGCTACACCTTC.

This chain joins TRBV30 and TRBJ2-5; no definite D call. The J call is doubtful: the DNA matches TRBJ2-7 better. Germline CDR1 is GTSNPN and CDR2 is SVGIG (reference sequence). The CDR3 is 11 residues long. DNA of the CDR3: TGTGCCTGGAGTGCGGTCTACGAGCAGTACTTC. Translation: CAWSAVYEQYF.